Listed below are T cell receptor delta chains from one sample, sequenced in a study of gamma-delta chains in newborns, infants, children. TCRdb re-processed the reads using CATT. The profile shows 4,000 to 5,000 delta-chain clones, approximately 5% of them singletons. Sequenced sample: blood. These receptors were collected from a child who was a newborn, infant or young child, either healthy, febrile or measles-vaccinated (not recorded which). Both conserved end residues are trimmed from each CDR3. Each record gives: V gene, CDR3 protein.

v_call: TRDV2
cdr3_aa: ACDRLGVPSWDTRQMF

v_call: TRDV2
cdr3_aa: ACDTLGDTGGAAQLF

v_call: TRDV2
cdr3_aa: ACDTVLGRIRTDKLI

v_call: TRDV2
cdr3_aa: ACDRGYGKLI

v_call: TRDV2
cdr3_aa: ACDTVGDTTAQLF

v_call: TRDV3
cdr3_aa: AFGGPALTAQLF

v_call: TRDV2
cdr3_aa: ACDAVLGVRETAQLF

v_call: TRDV1
cdr3_aa: ALGEAGGQSVDKLI

v_call: TRDV2
cdr3_aa: ACDIIGGDTRDTRQMF

v_call: TRDV2
cdr3_aa: ACDTWGPSSWDTRQMF

v_call: TRDV2
cdr3_aa: ACDSVLGDSSWDTRQMF

v_call: TRDV2
cdr3_aa: ACDPLLGDRGADKLI